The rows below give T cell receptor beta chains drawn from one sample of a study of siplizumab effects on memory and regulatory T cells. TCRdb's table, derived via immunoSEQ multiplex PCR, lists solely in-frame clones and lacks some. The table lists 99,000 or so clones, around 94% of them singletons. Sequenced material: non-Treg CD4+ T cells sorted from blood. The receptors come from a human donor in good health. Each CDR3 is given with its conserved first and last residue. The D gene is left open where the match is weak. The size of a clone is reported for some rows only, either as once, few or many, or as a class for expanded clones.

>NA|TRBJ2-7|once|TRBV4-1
CASSQFLYGVDTHYEQYF
TGCGCCAGCAGCCAATTTTTGTACGGGGTGGACACTCACTACGAGCAGTACTTC
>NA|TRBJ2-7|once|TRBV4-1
CASSQGLAYEQYF
TGCGCCAGCAGCCAAGGTCTTGCTTACGAGCAGTACTTC
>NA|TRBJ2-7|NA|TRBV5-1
CASSLGPSRRGPVEQYF
TGCGCCAGCAGCTTGGGCCCCTCGAGGAGGGGGCCAGTCGAGCAGTACTTC
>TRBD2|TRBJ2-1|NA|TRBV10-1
CASSAPSGEQFF
TGCGCCAGCAGTGCGCCTAGCGGGGAGCAGTTCTTC
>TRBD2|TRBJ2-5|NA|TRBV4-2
CASSQDLIAGVGETQYF
TGTGCCAGCAGCCAAGATTTAATAGCGGGAGTGGGAGAGACCCAGTACTTC
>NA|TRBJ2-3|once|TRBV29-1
CSDRPRENTDTQYF
TGCAGCGACCGACCTCGGGAAAACACAGATACGCAGTATTTT
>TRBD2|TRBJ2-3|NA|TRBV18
CASSPPVGGPSTSTDTQYF
TGTGCCAGCTCACCACCCGTGGGAGGGCCAAGTACTAGCACAGATACGCAGTATTTT
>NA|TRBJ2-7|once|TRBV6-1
CASSGSWRHLEQYF
TGTGCCAGCAGTGGTTCTTGGCGTCATCTCGAGCAGTACTTC
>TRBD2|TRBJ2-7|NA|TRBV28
CASSLAGGPSHEQYF
TGTGCCAGCAGTTTAGCGGGAGGGCCTTCCCACGAGCAGTACTTC
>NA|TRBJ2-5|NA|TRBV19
CASSISRASHQETQYF
TGTGCCAGTAGTATCAGTCGGGCTAGCCACCAAGAGACCCAGTACTTC
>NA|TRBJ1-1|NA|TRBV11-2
CASSLSGLLGTEAFF
TGTGCCAGCAGCCTAAGTGGCCTCCTGGGAACTGAAGCTTTCTTT
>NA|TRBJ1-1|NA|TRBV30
CAWGRSVNTEAFF
TGTGCCTGGGGACGTTCGGTGAACACTGAAGCTTTCTTT
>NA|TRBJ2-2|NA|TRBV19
CASSIKLVVNTGELFF
TGTGCCAGTAGTATTAAGCTAGTGGTTAACACCGGGGAGCTGTTTTTT
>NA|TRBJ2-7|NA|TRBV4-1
CASSPVIGPYEQYF
TGCGCCAGCAGCCCGGTAATAGGGCCCTACGAGCAGTACTTC
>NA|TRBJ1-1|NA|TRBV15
CATSRDTLLNTEAFF
TGTGCCACCAGCAGAGATACGCTCTTAAACACTGAAGCTTTCTTT
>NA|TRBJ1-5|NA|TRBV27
CASSLSGIDQPQHF
TGTGCCAGCAGTTTATCAGGGATCGATCAGCCCCAGCATTTT
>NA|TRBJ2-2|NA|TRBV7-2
CASPLLSVRNTGELFF
TGTGCCAGCCCACTTCTGAGTGTCAGGAACACCGGGGAGCTGTTTTTT
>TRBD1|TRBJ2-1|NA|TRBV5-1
CASRDPRPDRERPPKGSNEQFF
TGCGCCAGCAGAGATCCGAGACCAGACAGGGAACGGCCTCCCAAGGGCTCCAATGAGCAGTTCTTC
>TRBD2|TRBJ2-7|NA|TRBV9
CASSVGSSGSDYEQYF
TGTGCCAGCAGCGTAGGTTCTAGCGGGAGTGATTACGAGCAGTACTTC
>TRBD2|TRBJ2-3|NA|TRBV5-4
CASSLAGVAAPMGGQYF
TGTGCCAGCAGCCTGGCGGGAGTAGCGGCCCCGATGGGCGGGCAGTATTTT
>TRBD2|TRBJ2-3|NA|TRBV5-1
CASSLTTSGGEDTQYF
TGCGCCAGCAGCTTGACAACTAGCGGGGGCGAAGATACGCAGTATTTT
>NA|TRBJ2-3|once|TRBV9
CASRGTSTDTQYF
TGTGCCAGCAGGGGGACGAGCACAGATACGCAGTATTTT
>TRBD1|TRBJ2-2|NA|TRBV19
CASNQWGQGRTGELFF
TGTGCCAGTAATCAGTGGGGACAGGGACGGACCGGGGAGCTGTTTTTT
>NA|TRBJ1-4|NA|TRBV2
CASRVTEPNEKLFF
TGTGCCAGCAGGGTGACAGAGCCTAATGAAAAACTGTTTTTT
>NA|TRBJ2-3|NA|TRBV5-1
CASSVGPPASTDTQYF
TGCGCCAGCAGCGTAGGACCGCCCGCTAGCACAGATACGCAGTATTTT
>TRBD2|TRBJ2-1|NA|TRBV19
CASSGAGGYWNEQFF
TGTGCCAGTAGTGGCGCGGGAGGGTATTGGAATGAGCAGTTCTTC
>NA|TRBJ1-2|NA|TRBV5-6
CASSFDRTKVTF
TGTGCCAGCAGCTTCGACAGGACAAAGGTCACCTTC
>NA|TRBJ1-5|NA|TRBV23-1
CASSLKGGRTHQPQHF
TGCGCCAGCAGTCTAAAGGGCGGCAGGACGCATCAGCCCCAGCATTTT
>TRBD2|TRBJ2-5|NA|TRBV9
CASSMTGTSGSETQYF
TGTGCCAGCAGCATGACCGGGACTAGTGGGTCGGAGACCCAGTACTTC
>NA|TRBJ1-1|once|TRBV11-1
CASRQNTEAFF
TGTGCCAGCAGACAGAACACTGAAGCTTTCTTT
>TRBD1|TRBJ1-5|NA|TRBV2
CASRWTGDQPQHF
TGTGCCAGCAGATGGACAGGGGATCAGCCCCAGCATTTT
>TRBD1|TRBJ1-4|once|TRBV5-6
CASSQGTGNAREKLFF
TGTGCCAGCAGCCAGGGGACAGGCAACGCTCGGGAAAAACTGTTTTTT
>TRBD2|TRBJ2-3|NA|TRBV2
CASRLSSGIPTQYF
TGTGCCAGCAGACTTTCTAGCGGGATCCCTACCCAGTATTTT
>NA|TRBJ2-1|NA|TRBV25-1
CASSDGRGGWNEQFF
TGTGCCAGCAGTGACGGCAGGGGGGGATGGAATGAGCAGTTCTTC
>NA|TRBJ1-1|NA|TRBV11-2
CASSLFRAVTEAFF
TGTGCCAGCAGCTTATTTAGGGCCGTCACTGAAGCTTTCTTT
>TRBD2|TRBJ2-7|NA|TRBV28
CASSYSGTNYEQYF
TGTGCCAGCAGTTACTCCGGGACTAACTACGAGCAGTACTTC
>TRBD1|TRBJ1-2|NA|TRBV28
CASNTPGTGGSGYTF
TGTGCCAGCAATACTCCCGGGACAGGGGGTTCTGGCTACACCTTC
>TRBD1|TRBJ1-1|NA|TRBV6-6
CASRSDRINTEAFF
TGTGCCAGCAGATCGGACAGGATTAACACTGAAGCTTTCTTT
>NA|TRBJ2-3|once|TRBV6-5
CASRPPMAGPDTQYF
TGTGCCAGCAGACCCCCCATGGCAGGGCCAGATACGCAGTATTTT
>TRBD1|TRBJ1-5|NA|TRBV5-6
CASSFWTGASRSNQPQHF
TGTGCCAGCAGCTTCTGGACAGGGGCGAGTAGAAGCAATCAGCCCCAGCATTTT
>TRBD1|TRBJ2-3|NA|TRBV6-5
CASSRQGPDTQYF
TGTGCCAGCAGTCGACAGGGACCAGATACGCAGTATTTT